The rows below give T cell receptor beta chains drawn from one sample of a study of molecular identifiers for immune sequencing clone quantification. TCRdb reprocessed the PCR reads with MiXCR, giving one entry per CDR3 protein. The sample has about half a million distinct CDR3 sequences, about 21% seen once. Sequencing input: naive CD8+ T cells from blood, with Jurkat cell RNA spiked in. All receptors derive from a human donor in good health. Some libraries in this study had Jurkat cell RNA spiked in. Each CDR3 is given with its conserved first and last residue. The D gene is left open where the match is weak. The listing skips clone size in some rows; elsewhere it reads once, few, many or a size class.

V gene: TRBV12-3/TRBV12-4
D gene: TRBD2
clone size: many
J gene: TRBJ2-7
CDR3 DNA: TGTGCCAGCAGTCAAACCGGGACTAGCGGGAGTTACGAGCAGTACTTC
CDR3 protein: CASSQTGTSGSYEQYF

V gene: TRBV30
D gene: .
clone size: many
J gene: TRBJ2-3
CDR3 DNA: TGTGCCTGGAGTCTAGTAGGGGGCACAGATACGCAGTATTTT
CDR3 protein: CAWSLVGGTDTQYF

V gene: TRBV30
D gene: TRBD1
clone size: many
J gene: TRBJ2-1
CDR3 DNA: TGTGCCTGGGAAAAAACAGGGGGGCAGTTCTTC
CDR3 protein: CAWEKTGGQFF

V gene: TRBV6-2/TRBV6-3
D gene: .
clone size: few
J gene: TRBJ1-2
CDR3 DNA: TGTGCCAGCAGTTACCTAAACTATGGCTACACCTTC
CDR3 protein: CASSYLNYGYTF

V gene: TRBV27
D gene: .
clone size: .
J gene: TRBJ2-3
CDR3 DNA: TGTGCCAGCAGTTTATCCGGGTCCGACACAGATACGCAGTATTTT
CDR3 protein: CASSLSGSDTDTQYF

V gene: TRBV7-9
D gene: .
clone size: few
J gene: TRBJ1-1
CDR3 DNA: TGTGCCAGCAGCTTCCTAGAAGTTTTCTTT
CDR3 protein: CASSFLEVFF

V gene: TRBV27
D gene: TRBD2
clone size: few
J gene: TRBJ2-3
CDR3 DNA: TGTGCCAGCAGTTTGGGTTCGGGAGGGGGGGAAAGCACAGATACGCAGTATTTT
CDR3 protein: CASSLGSGGGESTDTQYF

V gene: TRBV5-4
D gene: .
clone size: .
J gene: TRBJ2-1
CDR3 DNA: TGTGCCAGCAGCTCGGGGGGACACCCGAGGGATGAGCAGTTCTTC
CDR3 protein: CASSSGGHPRDEQFF

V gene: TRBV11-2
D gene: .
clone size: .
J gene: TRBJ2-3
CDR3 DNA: TGTGCCAGCGACTTAGCGGTCCTAGCTCCAGATACGCAGTATTTT
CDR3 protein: CASDLAVLAPDTQYF

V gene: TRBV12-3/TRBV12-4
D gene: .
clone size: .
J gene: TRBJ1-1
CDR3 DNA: TGTGCCAGCAGCTCTAGCGCCCATACTGAAGCTTTCTTT
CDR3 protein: CASSSSAHTEAFF

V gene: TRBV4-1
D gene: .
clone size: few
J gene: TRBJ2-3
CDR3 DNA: TGCGCCAGCAGCCAAGCGTTCGGGGCAACCACAGATACGCAGTATTTT
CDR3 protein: CASSQAFGATTDTQYF